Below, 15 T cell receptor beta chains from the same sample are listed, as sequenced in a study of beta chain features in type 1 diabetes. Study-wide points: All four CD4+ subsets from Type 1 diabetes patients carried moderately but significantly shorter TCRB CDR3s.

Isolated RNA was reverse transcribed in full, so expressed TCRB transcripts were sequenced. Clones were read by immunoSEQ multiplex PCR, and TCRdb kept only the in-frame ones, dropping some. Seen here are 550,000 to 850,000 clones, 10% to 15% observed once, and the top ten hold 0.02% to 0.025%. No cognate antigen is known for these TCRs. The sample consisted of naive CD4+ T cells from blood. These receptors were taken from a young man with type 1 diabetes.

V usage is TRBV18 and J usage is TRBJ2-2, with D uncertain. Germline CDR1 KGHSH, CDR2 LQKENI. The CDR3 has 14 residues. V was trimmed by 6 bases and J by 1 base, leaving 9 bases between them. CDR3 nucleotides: TGTGCCAGCTCCCGAACAGAGAACACCGGGGAGCTGTTTTTT. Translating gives CASSRTENTGELFF. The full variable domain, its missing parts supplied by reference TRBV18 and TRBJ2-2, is NAGVMQNPRHLVRRRGQEARLRCSPMKGHSHVYWYRQLPEEGLKFMVYLQKENIIDESGMPKERFSAEFPKEGPSILRIQQVVRGDSAAYFCASSRTENTGELFFGEGSRLTVL.

This CDR3 reads CASSHRTVYYGYTF. For the CDR3, the DNA is TGTGCCAGCAGCCACCGGACAGTCTACTATGGCTACACCTTC. This chain joins TRBV6-6 and TRBJ1-2, with D tentatively TRBD1 (6 bases). The V and J ends lost 6 bases and 3 bases respectively, with 14 bases between them. The germline V gene encodes CDR1 MNHNY and CDR2 SVGAGI (reference sequence). CDR3 length: 14 amino acids.

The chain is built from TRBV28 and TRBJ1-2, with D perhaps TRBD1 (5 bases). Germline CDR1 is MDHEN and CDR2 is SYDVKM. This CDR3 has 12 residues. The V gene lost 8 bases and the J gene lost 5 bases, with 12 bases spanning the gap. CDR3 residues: CASGGAGYGYTF. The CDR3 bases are TGTGCCAGCGGAGGGGCCGGGTATGGCTACACCTTC.

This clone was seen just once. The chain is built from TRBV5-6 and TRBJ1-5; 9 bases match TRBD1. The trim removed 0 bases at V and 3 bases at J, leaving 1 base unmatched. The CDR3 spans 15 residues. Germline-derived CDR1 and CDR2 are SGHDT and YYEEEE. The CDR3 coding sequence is TGTGCCAGCAGCTTGGGGGACAGGGACAATCAGCCCCAGCATTTT. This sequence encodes CASSLGDRDNQPQHF.

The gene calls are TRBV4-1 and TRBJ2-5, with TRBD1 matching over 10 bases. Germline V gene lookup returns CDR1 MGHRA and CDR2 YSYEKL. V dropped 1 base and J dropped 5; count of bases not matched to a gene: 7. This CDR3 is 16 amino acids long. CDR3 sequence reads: CASSQVGQGRGETQYF. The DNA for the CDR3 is TGCGCCAGCAGCCAAGTGGGACAGGGGAGAGGGGAGACCCAGTACTTC.

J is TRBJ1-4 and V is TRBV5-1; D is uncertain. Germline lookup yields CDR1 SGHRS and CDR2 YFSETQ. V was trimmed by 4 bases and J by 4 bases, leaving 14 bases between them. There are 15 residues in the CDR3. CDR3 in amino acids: CASSPSGWGNEKLFF. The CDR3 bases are TGCGCCAGCAGCCCGTCCGGCTGGGGTAATGAAAAACTGTTTTTT.

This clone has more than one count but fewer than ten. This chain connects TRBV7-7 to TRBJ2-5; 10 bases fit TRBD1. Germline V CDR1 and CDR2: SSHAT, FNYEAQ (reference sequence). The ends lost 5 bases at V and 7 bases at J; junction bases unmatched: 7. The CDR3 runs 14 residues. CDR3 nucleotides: TGTGCCAGCAGCAGGGACAGGGGCTCCGGGACCCAGTACTTC. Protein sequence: CASSRDRGSGTQYF. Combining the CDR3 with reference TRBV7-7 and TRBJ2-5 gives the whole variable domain GAGVSQSPRYKVTKRGQDVTLRCDPISSHATLYWYQQALGQGPEFLTYFNYEAQPDKSGLPSDRFSAERPEGSISTLTIQRTEQRDSAMYRCASSRDRGSGTQYFGPGTRLLVL.

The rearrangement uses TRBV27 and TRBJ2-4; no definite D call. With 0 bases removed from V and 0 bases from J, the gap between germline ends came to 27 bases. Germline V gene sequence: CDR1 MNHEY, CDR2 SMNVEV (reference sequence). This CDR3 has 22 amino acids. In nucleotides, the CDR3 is TGTGCCAGCAGTTTATCGAGTAGGGAAAGTAGGGCCGGCCGGCTAGCCAAAAACATTCAGTACTTC. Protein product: CASSLSSRESRAGRLAKNIQYF.

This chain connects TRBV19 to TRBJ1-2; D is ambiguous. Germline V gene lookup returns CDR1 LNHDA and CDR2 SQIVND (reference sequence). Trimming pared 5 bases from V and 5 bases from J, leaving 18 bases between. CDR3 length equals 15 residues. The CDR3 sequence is CASSRLGKTGYGYTF. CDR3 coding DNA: TGTGCCAGTAGTCGGTTGGGGAAGACGGGGTATGGCTACACCTTC. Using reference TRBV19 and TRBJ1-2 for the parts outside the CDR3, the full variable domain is DGGITQSPKYLFRKEGQNVTLSCEQNLNHDAMYWYRQDPGQGLRLIYYSQIVNDFQKGDIAEGYSVSREKKESFPLTVTSAQKNPTAFYLCASSRLGKTGYGYTFGSGTRLTVV.

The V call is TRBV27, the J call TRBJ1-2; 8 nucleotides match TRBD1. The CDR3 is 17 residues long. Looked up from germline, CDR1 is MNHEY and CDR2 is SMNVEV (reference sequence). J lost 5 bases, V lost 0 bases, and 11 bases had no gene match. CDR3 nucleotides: TGTGCCAGCAGTTTATCGATTCTCTCGGACAGGGAATATGGCTACACCTTC. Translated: CASSLSILSDREYGYTF.

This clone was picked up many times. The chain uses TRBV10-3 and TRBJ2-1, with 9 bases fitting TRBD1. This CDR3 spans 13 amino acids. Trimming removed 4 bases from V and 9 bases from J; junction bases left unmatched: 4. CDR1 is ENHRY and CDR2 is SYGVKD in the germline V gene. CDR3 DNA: TGTGCCATCAGTGGAACAGGGGGCATTGAGCAGTTCTTC. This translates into CAISGTGGIEQFF.

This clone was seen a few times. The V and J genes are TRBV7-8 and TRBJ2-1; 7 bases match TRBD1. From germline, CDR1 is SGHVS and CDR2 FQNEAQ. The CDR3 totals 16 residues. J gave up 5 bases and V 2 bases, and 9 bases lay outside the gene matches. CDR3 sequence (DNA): TGTGCCAGCAGCTTACTAACAGGGGCCTTCAACAATGAGCAGTTCTTC. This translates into CASSLLTGAFNNEQFF.

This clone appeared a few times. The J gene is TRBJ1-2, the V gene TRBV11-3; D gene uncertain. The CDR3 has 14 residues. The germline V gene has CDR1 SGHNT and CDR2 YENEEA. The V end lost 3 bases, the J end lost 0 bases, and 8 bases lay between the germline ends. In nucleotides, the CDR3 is TGTGCCAGCAGCTTTGGCCAAGCTAACTATGGCTACACCTTC. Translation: CASSFGQANYGYTF.

The CDR3 loop reads CAWSSFMNTEAFF. The CDR3 region has the DNA TGTGCCTGGAGTTCGTTCATGAACACTGAAGCTTTCTTT. V gene TRBV30 combines with J gene TRBJ1-1; D gene ambiguous. V gave up 2 bases and J gave up 0 bases, with 7 bases separating them. In germline, CDR1 is GTSNPN, CDR2 SVGIG (reference sequence). The CDR3 is made up of 13 amino acids.

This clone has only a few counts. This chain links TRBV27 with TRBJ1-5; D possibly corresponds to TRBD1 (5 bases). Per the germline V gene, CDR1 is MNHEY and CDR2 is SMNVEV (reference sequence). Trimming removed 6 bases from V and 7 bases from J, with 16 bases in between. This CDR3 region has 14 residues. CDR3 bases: TGTGCCAGCAGCCGGAACCCAGGGCGACAGCCCCAGCATTTT. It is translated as CASSRNPGRQPQHF.